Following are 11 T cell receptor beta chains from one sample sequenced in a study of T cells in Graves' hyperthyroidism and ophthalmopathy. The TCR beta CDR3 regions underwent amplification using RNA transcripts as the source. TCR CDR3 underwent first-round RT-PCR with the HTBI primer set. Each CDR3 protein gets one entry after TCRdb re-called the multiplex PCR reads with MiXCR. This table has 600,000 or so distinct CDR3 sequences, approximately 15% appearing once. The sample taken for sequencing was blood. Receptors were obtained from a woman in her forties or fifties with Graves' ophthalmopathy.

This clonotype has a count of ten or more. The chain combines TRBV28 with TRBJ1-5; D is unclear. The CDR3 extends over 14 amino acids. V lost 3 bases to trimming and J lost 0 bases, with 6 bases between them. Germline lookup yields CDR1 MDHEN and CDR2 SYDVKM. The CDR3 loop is CASSLLGSNQPQHF. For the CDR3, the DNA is TGTGCCAGCAGTTTGCTAGGTAGCAATCAGCCCCAGCATTTT.

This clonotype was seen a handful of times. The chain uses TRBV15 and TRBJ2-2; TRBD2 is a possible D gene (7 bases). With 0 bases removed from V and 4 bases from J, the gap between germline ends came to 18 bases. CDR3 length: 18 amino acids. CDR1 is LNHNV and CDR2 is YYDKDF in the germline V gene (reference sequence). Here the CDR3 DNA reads TGTGCCACCAGCAGAGAAGGGGGGGAGGGCCACAGCACCGGGGAGCTGTTTTTT. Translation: CATSREGGEGHSTGELFF.

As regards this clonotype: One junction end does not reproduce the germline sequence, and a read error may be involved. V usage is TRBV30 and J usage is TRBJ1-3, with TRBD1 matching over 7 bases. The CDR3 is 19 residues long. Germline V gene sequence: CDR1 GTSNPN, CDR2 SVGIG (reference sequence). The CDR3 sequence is CAWSGLGQVGGLSGSTIYF. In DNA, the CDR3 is TGTGCCTGGAGTGGGTTAGGACAGGTCGGGGGGCTCTCTGGAAGCACCATATATTTT.

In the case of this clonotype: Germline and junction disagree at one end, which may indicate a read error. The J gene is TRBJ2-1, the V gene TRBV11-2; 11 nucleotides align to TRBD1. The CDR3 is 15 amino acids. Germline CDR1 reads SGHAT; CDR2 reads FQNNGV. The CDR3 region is CANSGPGTGGNEQFF. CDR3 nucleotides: TGTGCCAACAGCGGGCCCGGGACAGGGGGTAATGAGCAGTTCTTC. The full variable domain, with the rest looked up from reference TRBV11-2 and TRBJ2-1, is EAGVAQSPRYKIIEKRQSVAFWCNPISGHATLYWYQQILGQGPKLLIQFQNNGVVDDSQLPKDRFSAERLKGVDSTLKIQPAKLEDSAVYLCANSGPGTGGNEQFFGPGTRLTVL.

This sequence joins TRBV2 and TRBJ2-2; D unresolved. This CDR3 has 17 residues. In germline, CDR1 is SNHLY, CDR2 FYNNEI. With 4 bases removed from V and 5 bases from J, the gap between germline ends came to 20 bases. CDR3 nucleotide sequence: TGTGCCAGCAGTGTACGAACCCCTTTGGAACAGACCGGGGAGCTGTTTTTT. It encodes CASSVRTPLEQTGELFF.

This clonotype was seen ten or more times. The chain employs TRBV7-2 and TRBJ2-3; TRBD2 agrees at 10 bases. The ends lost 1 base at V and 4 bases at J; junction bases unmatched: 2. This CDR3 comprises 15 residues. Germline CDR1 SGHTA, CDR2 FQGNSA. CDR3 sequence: CASSLVAGGSDTQYF. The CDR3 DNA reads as TGTGCCAGCAGCTTAGTAGCGGGAGGCTCAGATACGCAGTATTTT. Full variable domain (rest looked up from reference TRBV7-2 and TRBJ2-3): GAGVSQSPSNKVTEKGKDVELRCDPISGHTALYWYRQSLGQGLEFLIYFQGNSAPDKSGLPSDRFSAERTGGSVSTLTIQRTQQEDSAVYLCASSLVAGGSDTQYFGPGTRLTVL.

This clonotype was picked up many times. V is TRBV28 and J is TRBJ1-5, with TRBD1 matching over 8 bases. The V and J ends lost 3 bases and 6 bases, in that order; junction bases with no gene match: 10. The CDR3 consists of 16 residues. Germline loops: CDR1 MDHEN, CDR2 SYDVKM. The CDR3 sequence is CASSLIGRTGIQPQHF. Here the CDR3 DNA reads TGTGCCAGCAGTTTGATCGGGAGGACAGGGATTCAGCCCCAGCATTTT.

The CDR3: CATSGPGLNSPLHF. The CDR3 coding sequence is TGTGCCACCAGTGGCCCTGGACTTAATTCACCCCTCCACTTT. The chain links TRBV24-1 to TRBJ1-6; D is uncertain. Per the germline V gene, CDR1 is KGHDR and CDR2 is SFDVKD. The CDR3 is made up of 14 amino acids. The V end was cut by 5 bases, the J end by 6 bases, with 10 bases between.

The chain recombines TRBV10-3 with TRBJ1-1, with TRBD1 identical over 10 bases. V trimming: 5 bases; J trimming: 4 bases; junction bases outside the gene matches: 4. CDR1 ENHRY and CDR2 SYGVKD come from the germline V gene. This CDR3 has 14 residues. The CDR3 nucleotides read TGTGCCATCAGTCCGGGGACAGGGGTCACTGAAGCTTTCTTT. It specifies CAISPGTGVTEAFF.

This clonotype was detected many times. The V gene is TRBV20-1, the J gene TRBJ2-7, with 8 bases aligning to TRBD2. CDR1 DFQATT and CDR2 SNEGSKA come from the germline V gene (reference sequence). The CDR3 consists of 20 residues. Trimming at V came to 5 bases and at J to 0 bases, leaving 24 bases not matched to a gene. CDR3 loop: CSASPTLGGGERRYSYEQYF. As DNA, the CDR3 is TGCAGTGCTTCCCCCACACTCGGGGGGGGAGAACGAAGATACTCCTACGAGCAGTACTTC.

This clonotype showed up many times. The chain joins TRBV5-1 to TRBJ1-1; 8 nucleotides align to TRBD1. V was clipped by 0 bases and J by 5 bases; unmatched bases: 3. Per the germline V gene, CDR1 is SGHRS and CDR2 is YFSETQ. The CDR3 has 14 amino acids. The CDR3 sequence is CASSLAGGSTEAFF. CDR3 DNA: TGCGCCAGCAGCTTGGCAGGGGGCAGTACTGAAGCTTTCTTT. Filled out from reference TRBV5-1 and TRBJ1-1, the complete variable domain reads KAGVTQTPRYLIKTRGQQVTLSCSPISGHRSVSWYQQTPGQGLQFLFEYFSETQRNKGNFPGRFSGRQFSNSRSEMNVSTLELGDSALYLCASSLAGGSTEAFFGQGTRLTVV.